This TCR beta chain was sequenced during a study of blood T cells in healthy people across ages. Primed by a sample-barcoded 5' primer and a J-beta primer mix, a second PCR proceeded for 7 to 11 cycles. Every sample gave at least 3 million paired-end reads containing CDR3. TCRdb ran MiXCR on the 5' RACE reads and lists one entry per CDR3 protein. The sample lists over 950,000 distinct CDR3 sequences, more than 30% occurring once. Notes on the study in general: Older age went with lower TCR beta diversity per million T cells, in a roughly linear way.

Drawing of peripheral blood yielded roughly 10 milliliters from each donor. Isolated PBMCs totaled at least 7 million in each sample. This clonotype was counted a few times. Its specificity is not known. This TCR was sampled from a man aged 18 to 35 in good health. Sequencing was done on a sample of blood.

The CDR3 sequence is CAGSLRGDLREQFF. The CDR3 nucleotides are TGTGCCGGTAGTCTCAGAGGTGACCTACGGGAGCAGTTCTTC. This chain uses TRBV6-1 with TRBJ2-1; D remains unclear. The CDR3 extends over 14 amino acids. Germline values: CDR1 MNHNS, CDR2 SASEGT. V was shortened by 11 bases and J by 10 bases, with 24 bases between the two germline ends.